This TCR beta chain was captured by sequencing in a study of control samples from healthy donors and cancer patients. The germline CDR1 and CDR2 sequences are ENHRY and SYGVKD. Trimming left V 11 bases short and J 6 bases short, with 20 bases between. The CDR3 extends over 13 amino acids. This clone was seen a handful of times. Using immunoSEQ multiplex PCR, the repertoire was profiled, and TCRdb retains in-frame clones only, with some absent. The table includes about 150,000 clones, approximately 96% detected once. Material for sequencing was blood. The clonotype originates from a man in his forties in good health. V is TRBV10-3 and J is TRBJ2-7; the D gene is possibly TRBD2 (7 bases). The CDR3 sequence is CASGIGGAGEQYF. The DNA of the CDR3 is TGTGCCTCAGGGATAGGGGGGGCAGGCGAGCAGTACTTC.